These 24 T cell receptor beta chains originate from one sample sequenced in a study of identical twins. TCRdb re-called the 5' RACE reads with MiXCR, one entry per CDR3 protein. This sample yields 700,000 or so distinct CDR3 sequences, of which less than 25% are seen a single time; about 4.5% belongs to the top ten. These same data were also listed under a study on T cells expressing NK-cell markers.

The sample consisted of PBMCs. The receptor source for this set is a woman aged 18-30 years in good health.

The rearrangement joins TRBV12-3 or TRBV12-4 to TRBJ1-1; TRBD1 might be the D (5 bases). V was pared by 5 bases and J by 3 bases, with 16 bases between. CDR3 length: 15 residues. In nucleotides, the CDR3 is TGTGCCAGCAGTCGAGCGGGACTCGCGGACACTGAAGCTTTCTTT. Amino acid sequence: CASSRAGLADTEAFF.

This chain links TRBV5-1 with TRBJ2-5, with no clear D. There are 13 residues in the CDR3. From germline, CDR1 is SGHRS and CDR2 YFSETQ. V was trimmed by 5 bases and J by 2 bases, leaving 10 bases between them. In DNA form, the CDR3 reads TGCGCCAGCAGTTCGGCTCCACAAGAGACCCAGTACTTC. Translation: CASSSAPQETQYF.

The gene calls are TRBV5-1 and TRBJ2-2; maybe TRBD2 (6 bases). Germline V CDR1 and CDR2: SGHRS, YFSETQ. The CDR3 is 16 residues long. The V and J ends lost 2 bases and 0 bases respectively, with 11 bases between them. CDR3 sequence reads: CASSFQAGANTGELFF. CDR3 nucleotides: TGCGCCAGCAGCTTCCAAGCGGGCGCGAACACCGGGGAGCTGTTTTTT.

This clonotype was counted at least ten times. This sequence joins TRBV11-2 and TRBJ1-1; TRBD1 is a possible D gene (5 bases). V was shortened by 6 bases and J by 4 bases, with 18 bases between the two germline ends. This CDR3 is 15 amino acids long. Looked up from germline, CDR1 is SGHAT and CDR2 is FQNNGV. CDR3 in amino acids: CASSPGTYRRTEAFF. CDR3 coding DNA: TGTGCCAGCAGTCCCGGGACCTATCGCCGCACTGAAGCTTTCTTT.

The rearrangement uses TRBV29-1 and TRBJ2-5; D might be TRBD1 or TRBD2, each matching 5 bases. V was trimmed by 1 base and J by 4 bases, leaving 10 bases between them. CDR3 length: 13 residues. Per the germline V gene, CDR1 is SQVTM and CDR2 is ANQGSEA. CDR3 residues: CSVEGQGVETQYF. The CDR3 bases are TGCAGCGTTGAAGGCCAGGGAGTAGAGACCCAGTACTTC.

The rearrangement uses TRBV5-4 and TRBJ2-3; 11 nucleotides match TRBD2. The J segment lost 0 bases and the V segment lost 0 bases, leaving 6 bases of the junction unmatched. The germline CDR1 and CDR2 sequences are SGHNT and YYREEE (reference sequence). The CDR3 is 18 residues long. For the CDR3, the DNA is TGTGCCAGCAGCTTGGCTAGCGGGGGGCCGAGCAGCACAGATACGCAGTATTTT. This translates into CASSLASGGPSSTDTQYF. Drawing the rest from reference TRBV5-4 and TRBJ2-3, the complete variable domain is ETGVTQSPTHLIKTRGQQVTLRCSSQSGHNTVSWYQQALGQGPQFIFQYYREEENGRGNFPPRFSGLQFPNYSSELNVNALELDDSALYLCASSLASGGPSSTDTQYFGPGTRLTVL.

V is TRBV20-1 and J is TRBJ2-7; 13 positions agree with TRBD2. The CDR3 runs to 16 residues. Germline CDR1 DFQATT, CDR2 SNEGSKA (reference sequence). Trimming at V came to 5 bases and at J to 2 bases, leaving 9 bases not matched to a gene. The CDR3 DNA sequence: TGCAGTGCTGACGGACTAGCGGGAGTCGGGGCCTACGAGCAGTACTTC. Translating gives CSADGLAGVGAYEQYF.

There are many counts of this clonotype. The chain has TRBV29-1 and TRBJ2-7, with D unclear. Trimming took 4 bases from V and 6 from J, leaving 19 bases between them. From germline, CDR1 is SQVTM and CDR2 ANQGSEA. The CDR3 extends over 14 amino acids. In nucleotides, the CDR3 is TGCAGCGTTGTGGCAGGACGTACGGTGAGCGAGCAGTACTTC. It specifies CSVVAGRTVSEQYF.

V usage is TRBV5-1 and J usage is TRBJ1-4; no firm D call. The CDR3 runs 14 residues. CDR1 and CDR2 (germline): SGHRS, YFSETQ. The germline V and J ends were trimmed by 5 bases and 4 bases, with 12 bases remaining between them. Written as DNA, the CDR3 is TGCGCCAGCAGTAAGAGGACGGGTAATGAAAAACTGTTTTTT. Protein product: CASSKRTGNEKLFF.

This chain uses TRBV20-1 with TRBJ2-7, with 7 bases fitting TRBD1. The V gene end was trimmed by 3 bases and the J gene end by 3 bases; junction bases not matched to a gene: 5. Germline loops: CDR1 DFQATT, CDR2 SNEGSKA (reference sequence). CDR3 length equals 13 residues. The CDR3: CSASGDSGYEQYF. The DNA of the CDR3 is TGCAGTGCTAGCGGGGACAGCGGCTACGAGCAGTACTTC.

Ten or more counts support this clonotype. The chain has TRBV12-3 or TRBV12-4 and TRBJ2-5; 12 bases agree with TRBD2. With V trimmed by 5 bases and J by 4 bases, 5 bases remained unmatched. The CDR3 has 15 residues. As DNA, the CDR3 is TGTGCCAGCAGTAGAGGACTAGCGGGACGAGAGACCCAGTACTTC. This translates into CASSRGLAGRETQYF.

The V and J genes are TRBV20-1 and TRBJ2-3, with 9 bases fitting TRBD2. In germline, CDR1 is DFQATT, CDR2 SNEGSKA (reference sequence). This CDR3 is built from 14 residues. V gave up 2 bases and J gave up 2 bases; unmatched junction bases: 2. CDR3 residues: CSARIAGATDTQYF. DNA of the CDR3: TGCAGTGCTAGAATAGCGGGGGCCACAGATACGCAGTATTTT.

J is TRBJ1-1 and V is TRBV7-9, with 8 bases that match TRBD1. Germline V lookup: CDR1 SEHNR, CDR2 FQNEAQ (reference sequence). The CDR3 is 14 amino acids. With 11 bases clipped from V and 1 base from J, the junction kept 9 bases outside the gene matches. The chain's CDR3 is CAGTGGGANTEAFF. The CDR3 nucleotides are TGTGCCGGGACAGGAGGGGGAGCGAACACTGAAGCTTTCTTT.

A few counts support this clonotype. The genes are TRBV6-5 and TRBJ2-5; D tentatively fits TRBD1 or TRBD2 (5 bases each). This CDR3 has 14 residues. CDR1 and CDR2 from the germline V gene are MNHEY and SVGAGI. The germline V and J ends were trimmed by 4 bases and 2 bases, with 11 bases remaining between them. CDR3 in amino acids: CASSWGLRQETQYF. CDR3 DNA: TGTGCCAGCAGTTGGGGGTTGCGTCAAGAGACCCAGTACTTC.

This clonotype is a singleton in its sample. This likely came from a read error, as a far larger clone is one base away. The V and J genes are TRBV12-3 or TRBV12-4 and TRBJ2-1; D unresolved. The CDR3 has 12 residues. CDR3 coding DNA: TGTGCCAGCAGTTTAGCCTACAATGAGCAGCTCTTC. It encodes CASSLAYNEQLF.

V and J are TRBV4-1 and TRBJ1-5; D unclear. The CDR3 is 16 amino acids. The V gene's germline CDR1 is MGHRA and CDR2 YSYEKL. The V and J ends lost 0 bases and 7 bases respectively, with 16 bases between them. As DNA, the CDR3 is TGCGCCAGCAGCCAAGATCGGTGGGGTTCGGGGCAGCCCCAGCATTTT. Protein sequence: CASSQDRWGSGQPQHF.

The rearrangement joins TRBV2 to TRBJ2-1; maybe TRBD2 (6 bases). The CDR3 runs 15 residues. V shed 6 bases and J shed 9 bases, with 21 bases lying between them. Germline V CDR1 and CDR2: SNHLY, FYNNEI. The CDR3 DNA reads TGTGCCAGCAGATCGACTCCGGGACTCCCTCTTGAGCAGTTCTTC. Encoded protein: CASRSTPGLPLEQFF.

As for this clonotype: This may be a read error: a much more frequent sequence differs by one nucleotide. The chain joins TRBV5-1 to TRBJ2-3, with D perhaps TRBD1 (6 bases). V was pared by 6 bases and J by 2 bases, with 13 bases between. CDR1 and CDR2 (germline): SGHRS, YFSETQ. CDR3 length: 14 amino acids. The CDR3 spells CASTSNRVTDTQYF. The CDR3 region has the DNA TGCGCCAGCACTTCCAACAGGGTCACAGATACGCAGTATTTT.

CDR3 sequence (DNA): TGTGCCAGCAGTTTCGAAGGGGACATTCAGTACTTC. Residues: CASSFEGDIQYF. This chain uses TRBV12-3 or TRBV12-4 with TRBJ2-4; TRBD1 might be the D (5 bases). The CDR3 extends over 12 amino acids. V was clipped by 3 bases and J by 8 bases, with 8 bases between them.

This clonotype was counted between two and nine times. The V gene is TRBV12-3 or TRBV12-4, the J gene TRBJ2-1; D perhaps matches TRBD1 (5 bases). The length of the CDR3 is 15 residues. Between the trimmed V and J ends, which lost 0 bases and 0 bases, there was a span of 6 bases. The CDR3 loop is CASSLAGHSYNEQFF. The CDR3 nucleotides read TGTGCCAGCAGTTTAGCGGGGCACTCCTACAATGAGCAGTTCTTC.

This chain connects TRBV12-3 or TRBV12-4 to TRBJ2-5, with 9 positions matching TRBD2. The CDR3 totals 15 residues. V lost 5 bases to trimming and J lost 5 bases; unmatched junction nucleotides: 9. CDR3 loop: CASSPYSGRGETQYF. In DNA, the CDR3 is TGTGCCAGCAGTCCCTATAGCGGGAGAGGGGAGACCCAGTACTTC.

The chain recombines TRBV5-1 with TRBJ2-7; 12 bases agree with TRBD1. CDR1 and CDR2 (germline): SGHRS, YFSETQ. The CDR3 length is 18 residues. Unmatched junction bases numbered 20, after V lost 8 bases and J lost 5 bases. CDR3 protein: CARKNRDRGPWRFDEQYF. In DNA form, the CDR3 reads TGCGCCAGAAAAAACCGGGACAGGGGGCCCTGGAGGTTCGACGAGCAGTACTTC.

This clonotype was picked up many times. The chain combines TRBV7-9 with TRBJ2-2, with D possibly TRBD1 on 6 matching bases. The CDR3 sequence is 15 residues long. V lost 6 bases, J lost 4 bases, and 15 bases lay in between. Germline CDR1 reads SEHNR; CDR2 reads FQNEAQ (reference sequence). The chain's CDR3 is CASSSGQTRTGELFF. CDR3 nucleotide sequence: TGTGCCAGCAGTTCCGGACAGACACGCACCGGGGAGCTGTTTTTT.

The table lists this clonotype with a few counts. The V and J genes are TRBV15 and TRBJ2-3; 9 bases are shared with TRBD2. Per germline, CDR1 LNHNV and CDR2 YYDKDF (reference sequence). The CDR3 loop spans 15 amino acids. V was clipped by 1 base and J by 6 bases; unmatched bases: 5. As DNA, the CDR3 is TGTGCCACCAGCAGAGTTAGCGGGAGTGCGGATACGCAGTATTTT. Protein sequence: CATSRVSGSADTQYF.